This T cell receptor beta chain was identified in a study of CD8+CD57+ T cells in acquired aplastic anemia. General observations from the study: Patients and controls were not found to differ significantly in CD8+ Simpson's diversity. Patients and controls turned out to have 25 to 35 CD8+ CDR3 sequences in common.

Genomic DNA, the template, was used for profiling of the TCR beta VDJ and CDR3. TCRdb used MiXCR to reprocess the reads, holding one entry per CDR3 protein. The data show about 140,000 distinct CDR3 sequences, about 40% seen once. In its sample, this clonotype was seen many times. As yet, its antigen is unknown. The junction and the germline gene differ at one end; a read error may be behind it. CDR3 length: 12 amino acids. CDR1 MRHNA and CDR2 SNTAGT come from the germline V gene. Sequenced material: sorted CD4+, CD8+, or CD8+CD57+ T cells (not recorded which) from PBMCs. The TCR was taken from a human donor in good health, serving as a control. V and J are TRBV6-4 and TRBJ1-1; no definite D call. CDR3 sequence: CASRSFLGRVIF. CDR3 nucleotide sequence: TGTGCCAGCAGAAGTTTCCTAGGGAGAGTTATCTTT.